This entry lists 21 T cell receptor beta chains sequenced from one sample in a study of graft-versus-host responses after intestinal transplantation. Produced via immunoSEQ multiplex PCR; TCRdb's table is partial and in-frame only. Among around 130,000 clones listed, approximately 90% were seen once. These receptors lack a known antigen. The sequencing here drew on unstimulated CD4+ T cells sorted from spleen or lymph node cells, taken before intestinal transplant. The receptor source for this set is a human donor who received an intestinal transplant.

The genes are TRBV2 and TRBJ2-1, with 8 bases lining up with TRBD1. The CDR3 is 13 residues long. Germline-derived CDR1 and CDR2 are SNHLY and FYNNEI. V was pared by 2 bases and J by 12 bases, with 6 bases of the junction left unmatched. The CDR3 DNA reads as TGTGCCAGCAGTGAACCGGGGACAGGAAGGCAGTTCTTC. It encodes CASSEPGTGRQFF.

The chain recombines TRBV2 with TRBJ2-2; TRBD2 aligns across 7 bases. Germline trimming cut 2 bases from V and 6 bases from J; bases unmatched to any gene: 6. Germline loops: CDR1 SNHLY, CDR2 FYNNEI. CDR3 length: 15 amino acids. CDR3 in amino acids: CASSETGGRAGELFF. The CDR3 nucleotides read TGTGCCAGCAGTGAAACGGGGGGTAGGGCCGGGGAGCTGTTTTTT.

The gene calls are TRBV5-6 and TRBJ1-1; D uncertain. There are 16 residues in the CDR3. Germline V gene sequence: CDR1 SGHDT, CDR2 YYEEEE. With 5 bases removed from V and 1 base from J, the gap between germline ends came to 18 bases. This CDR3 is CASRLYSAHPNTEAFF. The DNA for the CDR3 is TGTGCCAGCAGGCTCTACTCTGCACACCCGAACACTGAAGCTTTCTTT.

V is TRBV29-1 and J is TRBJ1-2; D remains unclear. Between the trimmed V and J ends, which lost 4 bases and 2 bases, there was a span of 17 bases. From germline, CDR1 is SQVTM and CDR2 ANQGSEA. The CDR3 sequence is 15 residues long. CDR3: CSVAGRTVPNYGYTF. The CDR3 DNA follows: TGCAGCGTTGCTGGTCGAACGGTACCGAACTATGGCTACACCTTC.

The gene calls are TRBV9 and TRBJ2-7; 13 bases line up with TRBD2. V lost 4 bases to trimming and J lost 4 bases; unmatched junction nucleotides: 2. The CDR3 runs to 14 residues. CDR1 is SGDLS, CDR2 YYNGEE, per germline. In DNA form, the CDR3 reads TGTGCCAGCAGCCCGGGACTAGCGGGGTACGAGCAGTACTTC. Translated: CASSPGLAGYEQYF. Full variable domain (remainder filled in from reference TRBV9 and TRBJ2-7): DSGVTQTPKHLITATGQRVTLRCSPRSGDLSVYWYQQSLDQGLQFLIQYYNGEERAKGNILERFSAQQFPDLHSELNLSSLELGDSALYFCASSPGLAGYEQYFGPGTRLTVT.

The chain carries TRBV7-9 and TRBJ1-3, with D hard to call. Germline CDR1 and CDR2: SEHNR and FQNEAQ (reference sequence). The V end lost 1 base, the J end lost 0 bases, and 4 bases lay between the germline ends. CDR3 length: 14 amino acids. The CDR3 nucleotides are TGTGCCAGCAGCTTAGGGGACTCTGGAAACACCATATATTTT. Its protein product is CASSLGDSGNTIYF.

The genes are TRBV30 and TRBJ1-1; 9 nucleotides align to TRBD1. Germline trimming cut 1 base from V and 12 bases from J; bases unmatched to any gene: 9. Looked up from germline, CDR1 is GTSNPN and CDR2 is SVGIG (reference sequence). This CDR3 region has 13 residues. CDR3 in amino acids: CAWSGGPGQGSFF. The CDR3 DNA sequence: TGTGCCTGGAGTGGGGGACCGGGACAGGGTTCTTTCTTT. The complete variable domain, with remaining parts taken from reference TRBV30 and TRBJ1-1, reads SQTIHQWPATLVQPVGSPLSLECTVEGTSNPNLYWYRQAAGRGLQLLFYSVGIGQISSEVPQNLSASRPQDRQFILSSKKLLLSDSGFYLCAWSGGPGQGSFFGQGTRLTVV.

CDR3 residues: CASSVVSHGELFF. The CDR3 coding sequence is TGTGCCAGCAGCGTAGTTTCGCACGGGGAGCTGTTTTTT. The V and J genes are TRBV9 and TRBJ2-2; no definite D call. V lost 0 bases and J lost 7, with 7 bases in between. The CDR3 sequence is 13 residues long. Germline V gene sequence: CDR1 SGDLS, CDR2 YYNGEE.

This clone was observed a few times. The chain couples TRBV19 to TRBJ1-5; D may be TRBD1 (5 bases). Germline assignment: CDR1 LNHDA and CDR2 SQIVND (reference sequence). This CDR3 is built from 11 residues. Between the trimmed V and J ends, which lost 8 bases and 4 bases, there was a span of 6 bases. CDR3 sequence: CASGTNQPQHF. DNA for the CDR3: TGTGCCAGTGGGACGAATCAGCCCCAGCATTTT.

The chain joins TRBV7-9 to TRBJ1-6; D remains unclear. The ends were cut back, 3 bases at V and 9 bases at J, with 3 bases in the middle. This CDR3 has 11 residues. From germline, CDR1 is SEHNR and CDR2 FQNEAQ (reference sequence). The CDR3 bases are TGTGCCAGCAGCTTGAGTTCACCCCTCCACTTT. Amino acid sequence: CASSLSSPLHF. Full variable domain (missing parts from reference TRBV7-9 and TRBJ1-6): DTGVSQNPRHKITKRGQNVTFRCDPISEHNRLYWYRQTLGQGPEFLTYFQNEAQLEKSRLLSDRFSAERPKGSFSTLEIQRTEQGDSAMYLCASSLSSPLHFGNGTRLTVT.

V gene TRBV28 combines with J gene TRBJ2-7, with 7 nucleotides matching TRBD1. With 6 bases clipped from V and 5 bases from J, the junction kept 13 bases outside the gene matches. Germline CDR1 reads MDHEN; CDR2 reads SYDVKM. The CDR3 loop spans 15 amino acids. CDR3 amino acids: CASRRKQGSSDEQYF. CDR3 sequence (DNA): TGTGCCAGCAGACGAAAACAGGGGTCGTCCGACGAGCAGTACTTC.

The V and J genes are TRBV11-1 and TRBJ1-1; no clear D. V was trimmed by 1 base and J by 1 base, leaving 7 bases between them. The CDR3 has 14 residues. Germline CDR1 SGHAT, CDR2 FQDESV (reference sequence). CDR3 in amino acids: CASSLVVGNTEAFF. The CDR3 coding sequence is TGTGCCAGCAGCTTAGTCGTGGGGAACACTGAAGCTTTCTTT.

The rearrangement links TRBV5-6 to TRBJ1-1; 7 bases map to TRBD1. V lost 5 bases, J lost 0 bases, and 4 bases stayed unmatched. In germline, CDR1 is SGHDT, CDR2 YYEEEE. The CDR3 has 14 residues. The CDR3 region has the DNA TGTGCCAGCAGACCGGGACAGCTGAACACTGAAGCTTTCTTT. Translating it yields CASRPGQLNTEAFF. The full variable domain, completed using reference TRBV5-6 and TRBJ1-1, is DAGVTQSPTHLIKTRGQQVTLRCSPKSGHDTVSWYQQALGQGPQFIFQYYEEEERQRGNFPDRFSGHQFPNYSSELNVNALLLGDSALYLCASRPGQLNTEAFFGQGTRLTVV.

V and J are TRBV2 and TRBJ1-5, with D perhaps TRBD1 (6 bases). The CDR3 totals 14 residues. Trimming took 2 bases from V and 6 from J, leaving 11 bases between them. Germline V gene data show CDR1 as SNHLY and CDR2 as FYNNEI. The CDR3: CASSEPGASQPQHF. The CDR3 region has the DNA TGTGCCAGCAGTGAACCAGGGGCGAGTCAGCCCCAGCATTTT. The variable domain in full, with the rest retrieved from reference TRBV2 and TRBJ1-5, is EPEVTQTPSHQVTQMGQEVILRCVPISNHLYFYWYRQILGQKVEFLVSFYNNEISEKSEIFDDQFSVERPDGSNFTLKIRSTKLEDSAMYFCASSEPGASQPQHFGDGTRLSIL.

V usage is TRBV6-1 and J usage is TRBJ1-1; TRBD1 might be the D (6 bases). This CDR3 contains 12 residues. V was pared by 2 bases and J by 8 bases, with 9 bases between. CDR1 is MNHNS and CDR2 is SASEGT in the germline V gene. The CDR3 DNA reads TGTGCCAGCAGTGAAAATGACAGGGAAGCTTTCTTT. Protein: CASSENDREAFF.

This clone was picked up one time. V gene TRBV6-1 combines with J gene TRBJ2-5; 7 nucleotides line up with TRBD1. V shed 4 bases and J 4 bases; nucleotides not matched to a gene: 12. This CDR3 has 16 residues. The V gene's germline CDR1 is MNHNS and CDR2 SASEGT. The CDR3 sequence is CASSGTGERQGETQYF. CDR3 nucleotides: TGTGCCAGCAGTGGAACAGGGGAAAGGCAAGGAGAGACCCAGTACTTC.

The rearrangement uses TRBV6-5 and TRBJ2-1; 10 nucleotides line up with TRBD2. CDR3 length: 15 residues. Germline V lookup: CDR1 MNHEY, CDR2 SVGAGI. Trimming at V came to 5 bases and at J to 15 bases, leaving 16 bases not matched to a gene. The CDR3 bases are TGTGCCAGCAGTAGAGGACTAGCGGAAGTCGCCACCGGGTTCTTC. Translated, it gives CASSRGLAEVATGFF.

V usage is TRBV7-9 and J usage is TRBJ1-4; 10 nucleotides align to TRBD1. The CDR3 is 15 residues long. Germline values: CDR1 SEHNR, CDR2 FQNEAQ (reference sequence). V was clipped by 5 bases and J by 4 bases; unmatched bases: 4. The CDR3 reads CASSEGQGDNEKLFF. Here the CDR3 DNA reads TGTGCCAGCAGCGAAGGACAGGGGGATAATGAAAAACTGTTTTTT.

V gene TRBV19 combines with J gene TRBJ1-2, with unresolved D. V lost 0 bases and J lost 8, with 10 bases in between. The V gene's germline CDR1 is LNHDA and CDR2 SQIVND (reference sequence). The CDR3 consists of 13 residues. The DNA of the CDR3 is TGTGCCAGTAGTATAGATTGGGGTAGGGGCTACACCTTC. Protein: CASSIDWGRGYTF.

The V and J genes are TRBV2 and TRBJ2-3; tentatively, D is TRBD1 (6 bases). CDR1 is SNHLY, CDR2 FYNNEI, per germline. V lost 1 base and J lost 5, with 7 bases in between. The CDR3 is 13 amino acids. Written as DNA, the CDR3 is TGTGCCAGCAGTGAAGACAGGGAAGATACGCAGTATTTT. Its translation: CASSEDREDTQYF. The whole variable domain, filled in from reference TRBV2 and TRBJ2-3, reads EPEVTQTPSHQVTQMGQEVILRCVPISNHLYFYWYRQILGQKVEFLVSFYNNEISEKSEIFDDQFSVERPDGSNFTLKIRSTKLEDSAMYFCASSEDREDTQYFGPGTRLTVL.

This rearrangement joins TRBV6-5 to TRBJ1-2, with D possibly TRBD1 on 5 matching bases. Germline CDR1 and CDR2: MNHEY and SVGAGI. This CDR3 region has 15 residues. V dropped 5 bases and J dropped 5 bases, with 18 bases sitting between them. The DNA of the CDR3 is TGTGCCAGCAGTCGGACGGGACGGAGCCCTTATGGCTACACCTTC. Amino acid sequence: CASSRTGRSPYGYTF.